One sample yielded the 14 T cell receptor beta chains listed below, sequenced in a study of T cell responses to AZD1222 COVID-19 vaccine. Data came from immunoSEQ multiplex PCR; TCRdb stores just in-frame clones and leaves some out. The table records roughly 150,000 clones, roughly 89% of them present only once. This specimen was peripheral blood, taken on day 0 of AZD1222 vaccination. The receptors originated from an adult in good health.

V gene TRBV25-1 combines with J gene TRBJ1-5, with D maybe TRBD1 (6 bases). Trimming pared 4 bases from V and 2 bases from J, leaving 9 bases between. Germline CDR1 and CDR2: MGHDK and SYGVNS. This CDR3 has 14 amino acids. Here the CDR3 DNA reads TGTGCCAGCAGTGTGGGGGGCGGCAATCAGCCCCAGCATTTT. This encodes CASSVGGGNQPQHF.

The chain links TRBV27 to TRBJ1-6, with 8 bases fitting TRBD1. Germline loops: CDR1 MNHEY, CDR2 SMNVEV (reference sequence). Germline trimming cut 4 bases from V and 7 bases from J; bases unmatched to any gene: 3. The CDR3 runs to 14 residues. This CDR3 reads CASSSYRGNSPLHF. The CDR3 DNA reads as TGTGCCAGCAGTTCCTACAGGGGGAATTCACCCCTCCACTTT.

This clone was seen a single time. The CDR3 sequence: CASGADTQYF. CDR3 bases: TGTGCCTCCGGGGCAGATACGCAGTATTTT. The gene calls are TRBV28 and TRBJ2-3, with D possibly matching TRBD2 (5 bases). V shed 11 bases and J shed 4 bases, with 7 bases lying between them. CDR1 and CDR2 from the germline V gene are MDHEN and SYDVKM. The CDR3 extends over 10 amino acids.

The CDR3 here is CASSYLGTDTQYF. CDR3 nucleotides: TGTGCCAGCAGTTACCTAGGCACAGATACGCAGTATTTT. V is TRBV6-5 and J is TRBJ2-3; D gene uncertain. Germline loops: CDR1 MNHEY, CDR2 SVGAGI. Trimming took off 2 bases at V and 1 base at J, with 4 bases between the two ends. CDR3 size: 13 residues.

The chain recombines TRBV6-4 with TRBJ2-1, with TRBD2 matching 11 bases. The CDR3 has 16 amino acids. Germline V gene lookup returns CDR1 MRHNA and CDR2 SNTAGT. With 4 bases clipped from V and 3 bases from J, the junction kept 5 bases outside the gene matches. As DNA, the CDR3 is TGTGCCAGCAGTGCTACAGGGACTAGCGGCTACAATGAGCAGTTCTTC. It encodes CASSATGTSGYNEQFF.

The chain has TRBV28 and TRBJ2-1; 10 nucleotides agree with TRBD2. This CDR3 contains 17 residues. Germline CDR1 is MDHEN and CDR2 is SYDVKM. The ends lost 5 bases at V and 7 bases at J; junction bases unmatched: 14. The CDR3 coding sequence is TGTGCCAGCAGTCCCCGATCCGTAGCGGGAGGACGAAATGAGCAGTTCTTC. It specifies CASSPRSVAGGRNEQFF.

V is TRBV28 and J is TRBJ2-2; D remains unclear. The CDR3 runs to 13 residues. CDR1 is MDHEN, CDR2 SYDVKM, per germline. V lost 5 bases to trimming and J lost 4 bases, with 8 bases between them. DNA of the CDR3: TGTGCCAGCAGTCTCGACATCACCGGGGAGCTGTTTTTT. Its translation: CASSLDITGELFF.

J is TRBJ2-1 and V is TRBV5-4; possibly TRBD1 or TRBD2 for D (5 bases each). The CDR3 covers 15 residues. The V end was cut by 0 bases, the J end by 7 bases, with 14 bases between. Germline loops: CDR1 SGHNT, CDR2 YYREEE (reference sequence). The CDR3 spells CASSLGLQGENEQFF. Written as DNA, the CDR3 is TGTGCCAGCAGCTTGGGACTTCAAGGGGAGAATGAGCAGTTCTTC.

The J gene is TRBJ2-4, the V gene TRBV5-6; TRBD2 aligns across 9 bases. Germline trimming cut 4 bases from V and 8 bases from J; bases unmatched to any gene: 13. CDR1 is SGHDT, CDR2 YYEEEE, per germline. This CDR3 has 16 amino acids. CDR3 coding DNA: TGTGCCAGCAGCCTCAGGGGATTAGCGGGAGTGGACATTCAGTACTTC. As protein: CASSLRGLAGVDIQYF.

The genes are TRBV28 and TRBJ1-5; maybe TRBD1 (5 bases). Trimming pared 1 base from V and 4 bases from J, leaving 11 bases between. The germline V gene encodes CDR1 MDHEN and CDR2 SYDVKM. The CDR3 spans 15 residues. The CDR3 sequence is CASSLSGPINQPQHF. The CDR3 coding sequence is TGTGCCAGCAGTTTATCGGGACCGATAAATCAGCCCCAGCATTTT.

The chain uses TRBV6-5 and TRBJ1-1; no reliable D call. Germline assignment: CDR1 MNHEY and CDR2 SVGAGI. V lost 6 bases to trimming and J lost 1 base, with 12 bases between them. CDR3 length: 14 amino acids. The CDR3 reads CASSSIGPNTEAFF. In DNA form, the CDR3 reads TGTGCCAGCAGCTCGATTGGCCCGAACACTGAAGCTTTCTTT.

The gene calls are TRBV6-5 and TRBJ2-2; 8 bases are shared with TRBD1. Trimming removed 2 bases from V and 4 bases from J; junction bases left unmatched: 3. The V gene's germline CDR1 is MNHEY and CDR2 SVGAGI. This CDR3 is built from 15 residues. CDR3 DNA: TGTGCCAGCAGTTACCTGACAGGGGCCACCGGGGAGCTGTTTTTT. Encoded protein: CASSYLTGATGELFF.

The V and J genes are TRBV30 and TRBJ2-7; D may be TRBD1 or TRBD2 (7 bases each). The CDR3 spans 13 residues. CDR1 is GTSNPN and CDR2 is SVGIG in the germline V gene (reference sequence). The ends were cut back, 5 bases at V and 5 bases at J, with 16 bases in the middle. CDR3 in amino acids: CAWGRDSLHEQYF. As DNA, the CDR3 is TGTGCCTGGGGGAGGGACAGTCTTCACGAGCAGTACTTC.

This clone was observed a single time. The rearrangement links TRBV18 to TRBJ2-7, with D possibly being TRBD1 (6 bases). V gave up 2 bases and J gave up 4 bases, with 12 bases separating them. This CDR3 spans 14 amino acids. From germline, CDR1 is KGHSH and CDR2 LQKENI. The CDR3 sequence: CASSPTRGDYEQYF. The CDR3 coding sequence is TGTGCCAGCTCACCAACCAGGGGAGATTACGAGCAGTACTTC.